Presented here are 6 T cell receptor beta chains from one specimen sequenced in a study of beta chain features in type 1 diabetes. The authors reverse transcribed all of the isolated RNA, so sequencing captured expressed TCRB transcripts. The assay was immunoSEQ multiplex PCR, and TCRdb's table has in-frame clones only and misses some. The sample has under 400,000 clones; about 20% are singletons. The sample consisted of naive CD4+ T cells from blood. These receptor sequences come from a young woman in good health.

This chain links TRBV12-5 with TRBJ1-2; 7 nucleotides agree with TRBD1. After removal of 4 bases from V and 3 bases from J, the junction contained 2 bases not matched to a gene. The CDR3 consists of 13 residues. Germline CDR1 LGHNT, CDR2 FRNRAP. CDR3 DNA sequence: TGTGCTAGTGGTTGGGGGACAGACTATGGCTACACCTTC. It translates to CASGWGTDYGYTF. Based on the CDR3 plus reference TRBV12-5 and TRBJ1-2, the full variable domain is DARVTQTPRHKVTEMGQEVTMRCQPILGHNTVFWYRQTMMQGLELLAYFRNRAPLDDSGMPKDRFSAEMPDATLATLKIQPSEPRDSAVYFCASGWGTDYGYTFGSGTRLTVV.

This clone came up a few times. The chain combines TRBV29-1 with TRBJ2-2; D possibly corresponds to TRBD1 (6 bases). Trimming pared 8 bases from V and 1 base from J, leaving 8 bases between. Germline V gene sequence: CDR1 SQVTM, CDR2 ANQGSEA. The CDR3 totals 12 residues. The CDR3 region has the DNA TGCAGCTCACAGGGGAACACCGGGGAGCTGTTTTTT. Its translation is CSSQGNTGELFF.

This clone was counted a few times. The chain links TRBV29-1 to TRBJ2-1; 11 bases align to TRBD2. The trim removed 3 bases at V and 10 bases at J, leaving 5 bases unmatched. The V gene's germline CDR1 is SQVTM and CDR2 ANQGSEA. The CDR3 is 13 amino acids. DNA of the CDR3: TGCAGCGTTGAGGAACTAGCGGGGGACGAGCAGTTCTTC. It encodes CSVEELAGDEQFF.

This clone showed up just a few times. The chain combines TRBV18 with TRBJ2-1; 7 nucleotides agree with TRBD2. After removal of 3 bases from V and 2 bases from J, the junction contained 4 bases not matched to a gene. The CDR3 extends over 15 amino acids. The germline V gene encodes CDR1 KGHSH and CDR2 LQKENI. The CDR3 DNA is TGTGCCAGCTCACCCGCTAGCGGACCCTACAATGAGCAGTTCTTC. The encoded protein is CASSPASGPYNEQFF. Complete variable domain (other parts from reference TRBV18 and TRBJ2-1): NAGVMQNPRHLVRRRGQEARLRCSPMKGHSHVYWYRQLPEEGLKFMVYLQKENIIDESGMPKERFSAEFPKEGPSILRIQQVVRGDSAAYFCASSPASGPYNEQFFGPGTRLTVL.

Only a few counts were recorded for this clone. The rearrangement joins TRBV7-2 to TRBJ2-1; 15 bases match TRBD2. V was clipped by 6 bases and J by 8 bases; unmatched bases: 8. This CDR3 is 16 amino acids long. In germline, CDR1 is SGHTA, CDR2 FQGNSA. The CDR3 region is CASRWTSGGAGYEQFF. The CDR3 nucleotides read TGTGCCAGCAGGTGGACTAGCGGGGGGGCCGGCTATGAGCAGTTCTTC.

This clone has only a few counts. The rearrangement joins TRBV7-2 to TRBJ2-7, with D unclear. The CDR3 consists of 14 residues. Trimming pared 3 bases from V and 0 bases from J, leaving 9 bases between. CDR1 and CDR2 (germline): SGHTA, FQGNSA. Here the CDR3 DNA reads TGTGCCAGCAGCTTCTTGATGAGCTCCTACGAGCAGTACTTC. Translation: CASSFLMSSYEQYF.